Presented here are 7 T cell receptor beta chains from one specimen sequenced in a study of cytomegalovirus exposure and HLA in healthy donors. The PCR used 60 Vbeta and 13 Jbeta primers. Assay: immunoSEQ multiplex PCR; the TCRdb copy retains only in-frame clones and omits some. Of nearly 95,000 clones listed, 60% to 70% are singletons. Input material: PBMCs. The receptors stem from a woman in her 30s in good health and CMV-seronegative.

This clone was found once. This sequence joins TRBV6-5 and TRBJ1-6, with D hard to call. V lost 2 bases and J lost 7, with 12 bases in between. Germline V lookup: CDR1 MNHEY, CDR2 SVGAGI. The CDR3 length is 15 residues. CDR3 region: CASSYATVDNSPLHF. For the CDR3, the DNA is TGTGCCAGCAGTTACGCCACAGTCGACAATTCACCCCTCCACTTT.

The chain is built from TRBV11-2 and TRBJ2-5; 12 positions agree with TRBD2. This CDR3 spans 14 amino acids. V dropped 5 bases and J dropped 4; count of bases not matched to a gene: 2. The V gene's germline CDR1 is SGHAT and CDR2 FQNNGV. The DNA for the CDR3 is TGTGCCAGCAGCCAGGGACTAGCGGGAGAGACCCAGTACTTC. This translates into CASSQGLAGETQYF.

The chain recombines TRBV28 with TRBJ2-7, with 9 bases that match TRBD2. J was trimmed by 0 bases and V by 2 bases; bases with no gene match: 2. Germline V gives CDR1 MDHEN, CDR2 SYDVKM. CDR3 length: 15 amino acids. Written as DNA, the CDR3 is TGTGCCAGCAGTTTAGCGGGAGGGCCCTCCTACGAGCAGTACTTC. Amino acid sequence: CASSLAGGPSYEQYF.

This clone has more than one count but fewer than ten. The V call is TRBV7-2, the J call TRBJ1-1; 12 nucleotides match TRBD1. Unmatched junction bases numbered 14, after V lost 5 bases and J lost 1 base. The CDR3 contains 19 residues. CDR1 is SGHTA, CDR2 FQGNSA, per germline. The CDR3 protein is CASSPRGTGGAVGNTEAFF. In DNA form, the CDR3 reads TGTGCCAGCAGCCCAAGGGGGACAGGGGGCGCGGTCGGGAACACTGAAGCTTTCTTT. The full variable domain, its missing parts supplied by reference TRBV7-2 and TRBJ1-1, is GAGVSQSPSNKVTEKGKDVELRCDPISGHTALYWYRQSLGQGLEFLIYFQGNSAPDKSGLPSDRFSAERTGGSVSTLTIQRTQQEDSAVYLCASSPRGTGGAVGNTEAFFGQGTRLTVV.

This clone was detected a few times. The chain has TRBV9 and TRBJ2-3; 7 bases map to TRBD1. The CDR3 is made up of 17 amino acids. The ends lost 3 bases at V and 6 bases at J; junction bases unmatched: 16. The germline gives CDR1 SGDLS, CDR2 YYNGEE. DNA of the CDR3: TGTGCCAGCAGCGGACAACAGGGGACGAACTTTATGGATACGCAGTATTTT. This codes for CASSGQQGTNFMDTQYF.

The J gene is TRBJ2-7, the V gene TRBV6-1; no firm D call. V lost 2 bases to trimming and J lost 6 bases, with 8 bases between them. CDR1 is MNHNS and CDR2 is SASEGT in the germline V gene. The CDR3 spans 12 residues. The CDR3 protein is CASSESIGEQYF. Here the CDR3 DNA reads TGTGCCAGCAGTGAATCCATCGGCGAGCAGTACTTC.

The rearrangement joins TRBV21-1 to TRBJ2-1; the table's TRBD1 call for D was not verified on the DNA. TRBV21-1 is described as a pseudogene. The CDR3 sequence is 15 residues long. CDR3 protein: CASSSTDRGADEQFF. The CDR3 DNA follows: TGTGCCAGCAGCTCAACGGACAGGGGGGCGGATGAGCAGTTCTTC.